This T cell receptor (beta chain) was found in a study of OX40 agonist ivuxolimab in advanced cancers. About the study: Ivuxolimab, which patients received intravenously every 2 weeks, was dosed at 0.01 to 10 mg/kg. Past anti-PD-1, anti-PD-L1 or anti-CTLA-4 therapy was accepted, and 40% to 45% had received some. Study results and caveats: Low normalized T-cell clonal expansion was additionally recorded for some nonresponders.

With 7 bases removed from V and 5 bases from J, the gap between germline ends came to 12 bases. The CDR3 loop spans 13 amino acids. Per germline, CDR1 MNHNS and CDR2 SASEGT. Patients were ruled out by autoimmune disease history or systemic immunosuppression. Profiling relied on immunoSEQ multiplex PCR, and the TCRdb table lists in-frame clones only, not all of them. The data show around 80,000 clones, about nine tenths seen once. Comment on this clone: Its antigen is as yet unknown.

The TCR was taken from an adult with an advanced solid tumor such as melanoma, head and neck, liver or kidney cancer. The rearrangement joins TRBV6-1 to TRBJ1-5, with D maybe TRBD1 (6 bases). The sample consisted of CD4+ or CD8+ T cells sorted from blood, taken in a trial of the OX40 agonist ivuxolimab. The CDR3: CASKKGDDQPQHF. CDR3 bases: TGTGCCAGCAAAAAGGGGGATGATCAGCCCCAGCATTTT.